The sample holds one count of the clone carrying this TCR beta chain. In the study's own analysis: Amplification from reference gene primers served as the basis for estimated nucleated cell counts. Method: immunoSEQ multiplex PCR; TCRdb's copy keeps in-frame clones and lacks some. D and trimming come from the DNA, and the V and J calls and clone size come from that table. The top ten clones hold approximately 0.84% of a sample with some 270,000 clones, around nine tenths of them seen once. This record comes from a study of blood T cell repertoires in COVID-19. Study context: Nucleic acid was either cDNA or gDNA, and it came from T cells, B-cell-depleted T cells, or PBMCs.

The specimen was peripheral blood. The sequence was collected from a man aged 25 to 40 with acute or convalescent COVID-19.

Written as DNA, the CDR3 is TGTGCCAGCAGCCGGCGGCAGGGAGGGCAGCCCCAGCATTTT. This codes for CASSRRQGGQPQHF. The chain has TRBV5-6 and TRBJ1-5, with D perhaps matching TRBD1 (5 bases). CDR1 and CDR2 from the germline V gene are SGHDT and YYEEEE. This CDR3 region has 14 residues. V lost 4 bases and J 7 bases, leaving 15 bases between the germline ends.